This entry lists 20 T cell receptor beta chains sequenced from one sample in a study of cytomegalovirus exposure and HLA in healthy donors. Method: immunoSEQ multiplex PCR; TCRdb's copy keeps in-frame clones and lacks some. The table lists about 130,000 clones, about 90% of them singletons. Sequencing was performed on PBMCs. Every receptor here comes from a man aged 25-40 years in good health and CMV-seronegative.

The chain joins TRBV19 to TRBJ2-3; TRBD2 might be the D (6 bases). V lost 6 bases and J lost 1, with 14 bases in between. Per the germline V gene, CDR1 is LNHDA and CDR2 is SQIVND (reference sequence). The CDR3 extends over 15 amino acids. The CDR3 loop reads CASRRGGPGTDTQYF. The CDR3 DNA reads as TGTGCCAGTAGGAGGGGAGGCCCTGGCACAGATACGCAGTATTTT.

This rearrangement joins TRBV19 to TRBJ2-1; D uncertain. The V and J ends lost 1 base and 8 bases respectively, with 6 bases between them. Germline V CDR1 and CDR2: LNHDA, SQIVND (reference sequence). This CDR3 spans 12 amino acids. In DNA, the CDR3 is TGTGCCAGTAGTATAGGAGACTATGAGCAGTTCTTC. This sequence encodes CASSIGDYEQFF.

The chain carries TRBV27 and TRBJ2-7, with 8 bases lining up with TRBD1. The CDR3 has 17 amino acids. CDR1 is MNHEY, CDR2 SMNVEV, per germline (reference sequence). The junction had 14 bases not matched to a gene; V was cut back by 5 bases and J by 2 bases. The DNA of the CDR3 is TGTGCCAGCAGTCCCGGAGACAGGGGCATTACACCCTACGAGCAGTACTTC. It is translated as CASSPGDRGITPYEQYF.

The chain links TRBV25-1 to TRBJ1-1; D is perhaps TRBD1 (5 bases). Germline CDR1 reads MGHDK; CDR2 reads SYGVNS. The CDR3 contains 16 residues. V was cut by 3 bases and J by 1 base, with 15 bases left in between. The CDR3 reads CASSDLLSGENTEAFF. Here the CDR3 DNA reads TGTGCCAGCAGTGACCTTTTGTCGGGGGAGAACACTGAAGCTTTCTTT.

This clone has only a few counts. The chain recombines TRBV5-1 with TRBJ2-1; 8 nucleotides match TRBD1. The CDR3 runs 15 residues. V shed 1 base and J 8 bases; nucleotides not matched to a gene: 8. Germline V gives CDR1 SGHRS, CDR2 YFSETQ. Here the CDR3 DNA reads TGCGCCAGCAGCTTGATCCCAGGGGGCAACTATGAGCAGTTCTTC. Protein sequence: CASSLIPGGNYEQFF. Filled out from reference TRBV5-1 and TRBJ2-1, the complete variable domain reads KAGVTQTPRYLIKTRGQQVTLSCSPISGHRSVSWYQQTPGQGLQFLFEYFSETQRNKGNFPGRFSGRQFSNSRSEMNVSTLELGDSALYLCASSLIPGGNYEQFFGPGTRLTVL.

The chain uses TRBV13 and TRBJ2-6; tentatively, D is TRBD1 (6 bases). V lost 7 bases to trimming and J lost 2 bases, with 12 bases between them. Per the germline V gene, CDR1 is PRHDT and CDR2 is FYEKMQ (reference sequence). The CDR3 runs to 15 residues. CDR3 protein: CASTREGAGANVLTF. The DNA of the CDR3 is TGTGCCAGCACCCGTGAGGGGGCTGGGGCCAACGTCCTGACTTTC.

J is TRBJ2-2 and V is TRBV27; 7 bases are shared with TRBD1. V lost 4 bases to trimming and J lost 0 bases; unmatched junction nucleotides: 5. Germline CDR1 is MNHEY and CDR2 is SMNVEV (reference sequence). This CDR3 has 16 residues. For the CDR3, the DNA is TGTGCCAGCAGTTGGGGCACAGGGGCGAACACCGGGGAGCTGTTTTTT. Encoded protein: CASSWGTGANTGELFF.

The V gene is TRBV19, the J gene TRBJ2-7; perhaps TRBD2 as D (6 bases). The germline CDR1 and CDR2 sequences are LNHDA and SQIVND (reference sequence). This CDR3 spans 13 amino acids. The ends were cut back, 9 bases at V and 0 bases at J, with 12 bases in the middle. CDR3 nucleotides: TGTGCCAGCCTCGGGGGTTCCTCCTACGAGCAGTACTTC. Its protein product is CASLGGSSYEQYF.

V and J are TRBV7-9 and TRBJ2-7; the D is unclear. V was pared by 1 base and J by 4 bases, with 8 bases between. The germline V gene encodes CDR1 SEHNR and CDR2 FQNEAQ (reference sequence). This CDR3 has 13 amino acids. Written as DNA, the CDR3 is TGTGCCAGCAGCTTAGGGCAGGTGTACGAGCAGTACTTC. It is translated as CASSLGQVYEQYF.

V usage is TRBV4-2 and J usage is TRBJ1-6; TRBD1 might be the D (5 bases). Germline CDR1 reads LGHNA; CDR2 reads YNFKEQ. V was cut by 1 base and J by 2 bases, with 15 bases left in between. The CDR3 contains 18 residues. CDR3 coding DNA: TGTGCCAGCAGCCAAGGGGGGGGAAAGGGCCCCTATAATTCACCCCTCCACTTT. This codes for CASSQGGGKGPYNSPLHF.

This rearrangement joins TRBV5-4 to TRBJ2-5; D is possibly TRBD1 (5 bases). CDR1 is SGHNT and CDR2 is YYREEE in the germline V gene (reference sequence). The CDR3 has 14 residues. V was cut by 0 bases and J by 2 bases, with 8 bases left in between. CDR3 in amino acids: CASSLARTQETQYF. The CDR3, as DNA: TGTGCCAGCAGCTTGGCTCGGACACAAGAGACCCAGTACTTC.

This clone was counted only a few times. The J gene is TRBJ1-1, the V gene TRBV5-4; D is ambiguous. The CDR3 sequence is 15 residues long. The V gene's germline CDR1 is SGHNT and CDR2 YYREEE (reference sequence). V gave up 4 bases and J gave up 1 base, with 14 bases separating them. The CDR3 nucleotides read TGTGCCAGCAGCCCCCGCGAGATGTCGAACACTGAAGCTTTCTTT. This translates into CASSPREMSNTEAFF.

The J gene is TRBJ2-5, the V gene TRBV27; D is ambiguous. The J call may be incorrect, as the DNA end agrees better with TRBJ2-7. This CDR3 region has 12 residues. Germline V gene sequence: CDR1 MNHEY, CDR2 SMNVEV (reference sequence). The CDR3 region is CASSYSPLEQYF. CDR3 DNA: TGTGCCAGCAGTTATTCCCCCCTCGAGCAGTACTTC.

The chain is built from TRBV7-2 and TRBJ2-1; perhaps TRBD1 as D (6 bases). CDR3 length: 13 residues. CDR1 and CDR2 from the germline V gene are SGHTA and FQGNSA. V shed 1 base and J shed 5 bases, with 6 bases lying between them. CDR3 sequence: CASSLGTDNEQFF. CDR3 DNA: TGTGCCAGCAGCTTAGGGACAGACAATGAGCAGTTCTTC.

This chain joins TRBV6-6 and TRBJ2-7; the match to TRBD2 covers 7 bases. The CDR3 is 14 amino acids. Germline trimming cut 8 bases from V and 3 bases from J; bases unmatched to any gene: 10. CDR1 is MNHNY and CDR2 is SVGAGI in the germline V gene (reference sequence). CDR3 in amino acids: CASRPSSGGYEQYF. The CDR3 DNA follows: TGTGCCAGCCGCCCCTCCTCGGGGGGCTACGAGCAGTACTTC.

The chain carries TRBV28 and TRBJ1-5, with D unresolved. CDR1 MDHEN and CDR2 SYDVKM come from the germline V gene. V shed 6 bases and J shed 6 bases, with 6 bases lying between them. The CDR3 loop spans 11 amino acids. CDR3 nucleotides: TGTGCCAGCAGGAGTGGTCAGCCCCAGCATTTT. It specifies CASRSGQPQHF.

V is TRBV5-1 and J is TRBJ2-1; a possible D gene is TRBD2 (5 bases). The V gene lost 3 bases and the J gene lost 0 bases, with 10 bases spanning the gap. Germline V CDR1 and CDR2: SGHRS, YFSETQ. There are 15 residues in the CDR3. This CDR3 is CASSSDGNSYNEQFF. As DNA, the CDR3 is TGCGCCAGCAGCTCGGACGGGAACTCCTACAATGAGCAGTTCTTC.

The chain joins TRBV4-2 to TRBJ1-5; 7 nucleotides align to TRBD1. Germline V CDR1 and CDR2: LGHNA, YNFKEQ. There are 16 residues in the CDR3. Trimming removed 0 bases from V and 2 bases from J; junction bases left unmatched: 4. In nucleotides, the CDR3 is TGTGCCAGCAGCCAAGAAGGGGGCGCGGGCAATCAGCCCCAGCATTTT. Protein product: CASSQEGGAGNQPQHF.

The J gene is TRBJ1-2, the V gene TRBV5-5, with D maybe TRBD1 (5 bases). With 5 bases removed from V and 6 bases from J, the gap between germline ends came to 20 bases. Looked up from germline, CDR1 is SGHKS and CDR2 is YYEKEE (reference sequence). This CDR3 has 15 residues. CDR3 sequence: CASRSRDGSIDGYTF. Here the CDR3 DNA reads TGTGCCAGCAGGTCTCGGGACGGGAGTATAGATGGCTACACCTTC.

This chain links TRBV19 with TRBJ1-2; 7 bases map to TRBD1. The germline CDR1 and CDR2 sequences are LNHDA and SQIVND (reference sequence). V dropped 7 bases and J dropped 6; count of bases not matched to a gene: 11. This CDR3 comprises 14 residues. In DNA, the CDR3 is TGTGCCAGTATGGAGACAGGGCCTGTCCATGGCTACACCTTC. Its protein is CASMETGPVHGYTF.